The present TCR beta chain was sequenced within a study of CD8+ T cells in alopecia areata. In each case, RNA was isolated and then reverse transcribed into cDNA as the sequencing template. The protocol was immunoSEQ multiplex PCR, while the TCRdb copy is restricted to in-frame clones and leaves out a portion. The sample lists roughly 120,000 clones, approximately 38% occurring once. V was pared by 6 bases and J by 0 bases, with 5 bases between. This CDR3 has 13 amino acids. Germline V gene lookup returns CDR1 MNHNY and CDR2 SVGAGI (reference sequence). Sequencing was performed on CD4+ T cells sorted from blood. The clonotype was recovered from a human donor with alopecia areata. The rearrangement links TRBV6-6 to TRBJ2-2; D not resolved. CDR3 nucleotide sequence: TGTGCCAGCAGGGTTCCGAACACCGGGGAGCTGTTTTTT. Its translation is CASRVPNTGELFF.